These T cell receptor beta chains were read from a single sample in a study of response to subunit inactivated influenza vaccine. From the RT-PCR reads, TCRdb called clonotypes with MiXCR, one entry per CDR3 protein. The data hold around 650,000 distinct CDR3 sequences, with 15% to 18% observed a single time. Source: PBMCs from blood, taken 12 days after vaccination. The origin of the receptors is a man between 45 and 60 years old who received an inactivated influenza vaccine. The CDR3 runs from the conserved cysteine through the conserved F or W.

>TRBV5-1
CASSFPGELYEQFF
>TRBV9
CASSVLGANVLTF
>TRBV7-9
CASSLMAGRSPLHF
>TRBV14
CASSQSTGAYEQYF
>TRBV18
CASFGNARGTEAFF
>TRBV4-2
CASSQAYPGQDEQYF
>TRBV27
CASSFTSGSSYEQYF
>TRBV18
CASSPTVTIYEQYF
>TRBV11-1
CASSFFGQGLSGANVLTF
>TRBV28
CASSLFTSGSRNEQFF
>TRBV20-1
CSARGDTGELFF
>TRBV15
CATSREPGLLRYEQYF
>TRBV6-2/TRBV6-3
CASTFRETQYF
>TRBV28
CASSFAPSGDPRSAGVFTYEQYF
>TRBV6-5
CASSPDLETQYF
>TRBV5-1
CASSLEAGVNYEQYF
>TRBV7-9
CASSPLGGGYTF
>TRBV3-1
CASSQGGGQGARGYTF
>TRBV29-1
CSVSGTSGRAMETQYF
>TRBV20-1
CSASAPGSIHEKLFF
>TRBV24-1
CATSDRDRLQETQYF
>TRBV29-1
CSVARGEQFF
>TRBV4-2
CASSQEGLALYEQYF
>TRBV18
CASSSYVGSGDTQYF